This TCR beta chain emerged from a study of cytotoxic CD8 clonotypes in ibrutinib-treated CLL. Study in general: Responses comprised about 24 partial and 2 complete; at median around 72 months, 14 remained remitted and roughly twelve progressed.

Germline V gene sequence: CDR1 GTSNPN, CDR2 SVGIG (reference sequence). This CDR3 is 15 amino acids long. Trimming at V came to 6 bases and at J to 4 bases, leaving 11 bases not matched to a gene. Repertoires were generated with immunoSEQ multiplex PCR, while TCRdb's copy carries only in-frame clones and drops some. The sample consists of roughly 180,000 clones, 84% of them appearing once. This sequence was found in a human donor with chronic lymphocytic leukemia. The rearrangement uses TRBV30 and TRBJ1-5; 8 nucleotides agree with TRBD1. The sample consisted of PBMCs, taken after 24 months of ibrutinib treatment. The CDR3 coding sequence is TGTGCCTGTACTAACCGGGACAGGCCTAATCAGCCCCAGCATTTT. Protein sequence: CACTNRDRPNQPQHF.